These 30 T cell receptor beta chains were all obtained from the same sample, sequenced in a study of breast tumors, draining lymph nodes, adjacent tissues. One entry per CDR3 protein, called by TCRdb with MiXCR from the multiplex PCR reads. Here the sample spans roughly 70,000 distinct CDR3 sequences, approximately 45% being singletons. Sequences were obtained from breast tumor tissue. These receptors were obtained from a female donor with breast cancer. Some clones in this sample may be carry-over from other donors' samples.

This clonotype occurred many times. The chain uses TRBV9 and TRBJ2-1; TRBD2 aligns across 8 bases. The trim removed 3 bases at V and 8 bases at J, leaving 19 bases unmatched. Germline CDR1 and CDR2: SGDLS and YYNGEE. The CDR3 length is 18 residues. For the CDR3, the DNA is TGTGCCAGCAGCGGCGCCCCCCTCCGGCGGGGGGTTAAGCATGAGCAGTTCTTC. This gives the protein CASSGAPLRRGVKHEQFF.

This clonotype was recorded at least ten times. CDR3 region: CASSIRPAWPEYNEQFF. As DNA, the CDR3 is TGTGCCAGCAGCATACGACCAGCTTGGCCTGAATACAATGAGCAGTTCTTC. The chain joins TRBV4-2 to TRBJ2-1; D remains ambiguous. Germline V gives CDR1 LGHNA, CDR2 YNFKEQ. The germline V and J ends were trimmed by 5 bases and 4 bases, with 21 bases remaining between them. The CDR3 spans 17 residues.

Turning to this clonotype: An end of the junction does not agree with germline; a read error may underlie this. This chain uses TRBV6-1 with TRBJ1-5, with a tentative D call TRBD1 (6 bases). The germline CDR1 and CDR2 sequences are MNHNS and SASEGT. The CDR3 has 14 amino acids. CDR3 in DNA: TGTACCAGCAGGGGAGATCCAGGGTTACAGCCCCAGCATTTT. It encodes CTSRGDPGLQPQHF.

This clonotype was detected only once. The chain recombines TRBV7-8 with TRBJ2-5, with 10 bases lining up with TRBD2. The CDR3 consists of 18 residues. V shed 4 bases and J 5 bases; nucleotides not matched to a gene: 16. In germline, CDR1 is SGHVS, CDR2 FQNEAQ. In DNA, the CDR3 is TGTGCCAGCAGCTACGAAAACACCAGCGGGAGGGCCGGGGAGACCCAGTACTTC. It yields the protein CASSYENTSGRAGETQYF.

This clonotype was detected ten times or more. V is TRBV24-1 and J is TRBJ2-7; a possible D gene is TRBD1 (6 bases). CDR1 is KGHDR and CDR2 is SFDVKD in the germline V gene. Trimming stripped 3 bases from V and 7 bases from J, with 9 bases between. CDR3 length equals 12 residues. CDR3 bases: TGTGCCACCAGTGATACAGGGATGGAGCAGTACTTC. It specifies CATSDTGMEQYF.

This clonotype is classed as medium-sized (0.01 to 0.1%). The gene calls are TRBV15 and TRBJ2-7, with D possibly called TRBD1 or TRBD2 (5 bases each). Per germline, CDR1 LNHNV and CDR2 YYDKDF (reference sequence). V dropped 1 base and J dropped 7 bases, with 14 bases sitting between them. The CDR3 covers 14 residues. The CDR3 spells CATSRVGVEGEQYF. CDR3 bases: TGTGCCACCAGCAGAGTCGGAGTAGAGGGGGAGCAGTACTTC.

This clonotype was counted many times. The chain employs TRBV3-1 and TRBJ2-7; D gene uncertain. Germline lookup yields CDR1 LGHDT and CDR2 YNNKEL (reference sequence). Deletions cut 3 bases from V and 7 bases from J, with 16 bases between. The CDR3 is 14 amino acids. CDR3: CASSQAPRVEEQYF. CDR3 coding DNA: TGTGCCAGCAGCCAGGCCCCTAGGGTGGAAGAGCAGTACTTC.

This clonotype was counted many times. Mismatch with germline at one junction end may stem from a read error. The CDR3 region has the DNA TGCAGTGCTAGGGGGGGACTAGTTTACACTGAGCAGTTCTTC. It specifies CSARGGLVYTEQFF. The chain links TRBV20-1 to TRBJ2-1; TRBD2 matches 8 bases. This CDR3 contains 14 residues. Germline CDR1 reads DFQATT; CDR2 reads SNEGSKA (reference sequence).

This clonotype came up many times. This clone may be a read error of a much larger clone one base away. This chain's CDR3 is CASGRHSYEQYF. CDR3 nucleotides: TGTGCCAGCGGACGACATTCCTACGAGCAGTACTTC. The rearrangement uses TRBV6-6 and TRBJ2-7; D is unclear. With 8 bases removed from V and 1 base from J, the gap between germline ends came to 9 bases. Looked up from germline, CDR1 is MNHNY and CDR2 is SVGAGI (reference sequence). The CDR3 covers 12 residues.

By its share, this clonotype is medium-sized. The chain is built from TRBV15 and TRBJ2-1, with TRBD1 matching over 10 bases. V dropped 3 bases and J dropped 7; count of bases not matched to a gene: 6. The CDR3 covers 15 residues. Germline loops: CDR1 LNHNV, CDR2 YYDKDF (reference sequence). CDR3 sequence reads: CATSSPGQGQNEQFF. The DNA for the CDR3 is TGTGCCACCAGCAGCCCGGGACAGGGGCAGAATGAGCAGTTCTTC.

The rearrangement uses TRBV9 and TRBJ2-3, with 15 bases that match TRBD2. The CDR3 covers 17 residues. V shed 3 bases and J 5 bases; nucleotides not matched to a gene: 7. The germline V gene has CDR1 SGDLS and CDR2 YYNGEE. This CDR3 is CASSEGTSGRWIDTQYF. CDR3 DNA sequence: TGTGCCAGCAGCGAGGGGACTAGCGGGAGGTGGATAGATACGCAGTATTTT.

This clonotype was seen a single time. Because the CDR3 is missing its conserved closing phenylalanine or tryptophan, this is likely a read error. CDR3 in amino acids: CASSDRGTYYGYTL. CDR3 DNA: TGTGCCAGCAGTGACCGGGGAACCTACTATGGCTACACCCTC. This chain links TRBV25-1 with TRBJ1-2, with D hard to call. The germline V gene has CDR1 MGHDK and CDR2 SYGVNS. V gave up 3 bases and J gave up 3 bases, with 11 bases separating them. The CDR3 has 14 residues.

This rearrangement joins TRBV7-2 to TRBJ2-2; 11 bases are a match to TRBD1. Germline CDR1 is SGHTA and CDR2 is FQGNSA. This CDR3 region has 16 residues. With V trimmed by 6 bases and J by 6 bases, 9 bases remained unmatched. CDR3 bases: TGTGCCAGCAGAAGGACAGGGGGCTTCTTTCCCGGGGAGCTGTTTTTT. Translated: CASRRTGGFFPGELFF.

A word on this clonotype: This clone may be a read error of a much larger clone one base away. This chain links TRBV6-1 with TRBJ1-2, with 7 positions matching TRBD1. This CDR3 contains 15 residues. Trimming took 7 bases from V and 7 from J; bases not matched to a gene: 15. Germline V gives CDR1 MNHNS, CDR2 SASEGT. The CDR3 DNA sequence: TGTGCCAGCACGCAGGGGGGCAGCCTAGGTCTTGGCTACACCTTC. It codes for CASTQGGSLGLGYTF.

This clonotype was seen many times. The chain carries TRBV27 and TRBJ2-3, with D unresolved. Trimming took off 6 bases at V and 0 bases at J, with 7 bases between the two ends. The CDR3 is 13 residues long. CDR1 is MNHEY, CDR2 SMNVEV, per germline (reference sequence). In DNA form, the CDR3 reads TGTGCCAGCAGCTTAGTAAGCACAGATACGCAGTATTTT. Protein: CASSLVSTDTQYF.

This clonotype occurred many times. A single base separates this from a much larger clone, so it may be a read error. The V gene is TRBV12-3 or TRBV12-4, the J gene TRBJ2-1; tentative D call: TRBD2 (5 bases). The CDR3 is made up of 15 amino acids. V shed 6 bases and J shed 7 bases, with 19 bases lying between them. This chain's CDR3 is CASSFTSTKRNEQFF. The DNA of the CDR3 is TGTGCCAGCAGCTTCACTAGTACGAAACGGAATGAGCAGTTCTTC.

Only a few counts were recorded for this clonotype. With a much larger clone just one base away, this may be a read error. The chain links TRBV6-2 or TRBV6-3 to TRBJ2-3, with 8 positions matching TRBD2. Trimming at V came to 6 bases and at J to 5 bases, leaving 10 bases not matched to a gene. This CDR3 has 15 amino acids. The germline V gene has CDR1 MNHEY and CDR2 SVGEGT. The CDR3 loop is CASRQTAGGGDTQYF. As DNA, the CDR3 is TGTGCCAGCAGGCAAACGGCGGGGGGTGGAGATACGCAGTATTTT.

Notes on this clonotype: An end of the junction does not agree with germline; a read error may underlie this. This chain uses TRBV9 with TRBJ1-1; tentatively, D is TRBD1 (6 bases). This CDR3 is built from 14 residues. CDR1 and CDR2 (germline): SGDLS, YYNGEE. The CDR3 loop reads CASSPQGTNAEASF. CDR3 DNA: TGTGCCAGCAGCCCTCAGGGGACTAACGCTGAAGCTTCCTTT.

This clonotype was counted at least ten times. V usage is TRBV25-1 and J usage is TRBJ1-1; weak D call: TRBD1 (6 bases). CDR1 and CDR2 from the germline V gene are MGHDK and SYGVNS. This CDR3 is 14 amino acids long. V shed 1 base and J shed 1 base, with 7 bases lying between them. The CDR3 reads CASSEWGQNTEAFF. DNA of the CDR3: TGTGCCAGCAGTGAATGGGGGCAGAACACTGAAGCTTTCTTT.

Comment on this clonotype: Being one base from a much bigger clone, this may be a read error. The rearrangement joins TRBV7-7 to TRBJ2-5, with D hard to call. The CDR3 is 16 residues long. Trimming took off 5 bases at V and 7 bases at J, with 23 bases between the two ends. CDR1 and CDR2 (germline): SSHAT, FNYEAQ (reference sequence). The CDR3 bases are TGTGCCAGCAGCCTCCCTTTCGGTCAACACCATGGGACCCAGTACTTC. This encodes CASSLPFGQHHGTQYF.

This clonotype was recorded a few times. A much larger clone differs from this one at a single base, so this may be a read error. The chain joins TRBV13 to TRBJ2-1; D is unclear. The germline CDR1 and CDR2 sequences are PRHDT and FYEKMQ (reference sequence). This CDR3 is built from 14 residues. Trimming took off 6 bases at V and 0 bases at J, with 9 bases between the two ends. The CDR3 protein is CASRSPGSYNEQFF. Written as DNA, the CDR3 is TGTGCCAGCAGGTCCCCAGGCTCCTACAATGAGCAGTTCTTC. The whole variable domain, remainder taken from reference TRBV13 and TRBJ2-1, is AAGVIQSPRHLIKEKRETATLKCYPIPRHDTVYWYQQGPGQDPQFLISFYEKMQSDKGSIPDRFSAQQFSDYHSELNMSSLELGDSALYFCASRSPGSYNEQFFGPGTRLTVL.

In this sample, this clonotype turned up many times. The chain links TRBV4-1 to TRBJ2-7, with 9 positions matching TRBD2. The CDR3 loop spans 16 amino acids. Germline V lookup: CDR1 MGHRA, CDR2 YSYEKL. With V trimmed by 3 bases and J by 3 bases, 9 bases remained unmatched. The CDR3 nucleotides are TGCGCCAGCAGCCATACGCCTAGCGGGGATTTCTACGAGCAGTACTTC. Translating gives CASSHTPSGDFYEQYF.

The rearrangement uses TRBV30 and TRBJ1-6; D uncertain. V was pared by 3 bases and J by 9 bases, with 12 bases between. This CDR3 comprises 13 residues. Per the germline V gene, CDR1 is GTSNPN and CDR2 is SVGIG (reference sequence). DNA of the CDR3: TGTGCCTGGAGGTTGGCATCGCGTTCACCCCTCCACTTT. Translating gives CAWRLASRSPLHF.

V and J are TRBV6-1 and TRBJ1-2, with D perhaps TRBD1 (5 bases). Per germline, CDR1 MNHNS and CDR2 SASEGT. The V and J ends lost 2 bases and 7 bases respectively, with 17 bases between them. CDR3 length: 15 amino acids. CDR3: CASSERGSPTSGYTF. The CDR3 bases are TGTGCCAGCAGTGAACGGGGCAGCCCCACATCTGGCTACACCTTC.

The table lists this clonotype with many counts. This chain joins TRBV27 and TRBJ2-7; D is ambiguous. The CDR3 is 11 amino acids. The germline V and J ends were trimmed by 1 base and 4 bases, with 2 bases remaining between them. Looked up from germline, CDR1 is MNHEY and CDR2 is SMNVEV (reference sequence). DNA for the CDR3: TGTGCCAGCAGTTTATATTACGAGCAGTACTTC. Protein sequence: CASSLYYEQYF.

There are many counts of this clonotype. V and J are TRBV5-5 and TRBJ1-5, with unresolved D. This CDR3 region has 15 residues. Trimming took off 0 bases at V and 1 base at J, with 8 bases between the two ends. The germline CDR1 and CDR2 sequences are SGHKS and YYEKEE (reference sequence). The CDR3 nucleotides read TGTGCCAGCAGCTTGGATTACCAGAGCAATCAGCCCCAGCATTTT. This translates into CASSLDYQSNQPQHF.

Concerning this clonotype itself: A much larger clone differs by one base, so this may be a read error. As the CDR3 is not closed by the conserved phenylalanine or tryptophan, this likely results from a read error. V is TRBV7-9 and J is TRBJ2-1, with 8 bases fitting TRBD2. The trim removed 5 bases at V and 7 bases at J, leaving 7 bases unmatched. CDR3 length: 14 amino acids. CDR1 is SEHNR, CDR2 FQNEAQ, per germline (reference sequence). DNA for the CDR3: TGTGCCAGCAGCCAGGGACTAGTTGGAAATGAGCAGTTCCTC. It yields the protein CASSQGLVGNEQFL.

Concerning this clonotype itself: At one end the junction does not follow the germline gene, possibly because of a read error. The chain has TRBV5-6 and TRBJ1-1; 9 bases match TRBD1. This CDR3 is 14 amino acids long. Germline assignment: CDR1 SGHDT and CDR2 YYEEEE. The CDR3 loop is CASSWDRANAEAFF. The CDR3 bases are TGTGCCAGCAGCTGGGACAGGGCGAACGCTGAAGCTTTCTTT.

CDR3 DNA: TGTGCCAGCAGCTTAATATACCATACCACCGGGGAGCTGTTTTTT. It specifies CASSLIYHTTGELFF. The V and J genes are TRBV11-3 and TRBJ2-2, with D hard to call. Trimming removed 2 bases from V and 4 bases from J, with 11 bases in between. In germline, CDR1 is SGHNT, CDR2 YENEEA. This CDR3 spans 15 amino acids.

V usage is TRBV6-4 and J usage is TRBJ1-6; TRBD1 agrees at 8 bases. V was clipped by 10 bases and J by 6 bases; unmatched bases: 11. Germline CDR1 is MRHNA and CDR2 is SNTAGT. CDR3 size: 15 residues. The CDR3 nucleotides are TGTGCCACCGTGCCCCGGACAGGGCGTAATTCACCCCTCCACTTT. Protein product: CATVPRTGRNSPLHF.